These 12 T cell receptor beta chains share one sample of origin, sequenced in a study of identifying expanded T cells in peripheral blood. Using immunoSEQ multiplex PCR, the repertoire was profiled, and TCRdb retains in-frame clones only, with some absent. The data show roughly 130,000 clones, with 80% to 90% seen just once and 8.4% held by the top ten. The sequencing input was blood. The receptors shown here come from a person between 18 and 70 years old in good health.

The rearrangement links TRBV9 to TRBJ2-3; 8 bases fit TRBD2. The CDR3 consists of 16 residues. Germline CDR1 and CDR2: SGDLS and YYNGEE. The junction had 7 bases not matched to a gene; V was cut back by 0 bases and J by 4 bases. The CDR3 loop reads CASSVGAGGGADTQYF. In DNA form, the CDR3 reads TGTGCCAGCAGCGTAGGCGCGGGGGGCGGGGCAGATACGCAGTATTTT.

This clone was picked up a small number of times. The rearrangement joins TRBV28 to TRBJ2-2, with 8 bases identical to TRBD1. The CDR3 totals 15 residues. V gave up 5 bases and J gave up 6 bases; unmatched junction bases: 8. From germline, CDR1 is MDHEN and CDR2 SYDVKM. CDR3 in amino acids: CASSGQGEGSGELFF. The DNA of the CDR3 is TGTGCCAGCAGTGGACAGGGAGAAGGCTCCGGGGAGCTGTTTTTT.

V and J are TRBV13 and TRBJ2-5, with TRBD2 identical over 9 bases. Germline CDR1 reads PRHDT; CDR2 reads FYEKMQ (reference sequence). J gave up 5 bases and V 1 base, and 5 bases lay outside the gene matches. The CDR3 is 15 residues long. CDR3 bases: TGTGCCAGCAGCTTAGAGGCGGGAGGGGTGGAGACCCAGTACTTC. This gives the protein CASSLEAGGVETQYF.

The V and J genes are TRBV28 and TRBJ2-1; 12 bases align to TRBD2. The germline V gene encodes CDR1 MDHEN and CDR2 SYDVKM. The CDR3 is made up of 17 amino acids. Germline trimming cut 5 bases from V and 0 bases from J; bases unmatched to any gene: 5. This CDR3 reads CASSRQGLAGSYNEQFF. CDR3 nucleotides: TGTGCCAGCAGTCGCCAGGGACTAGCGGGCTCCTACAATGAGCAGTTCTTC.

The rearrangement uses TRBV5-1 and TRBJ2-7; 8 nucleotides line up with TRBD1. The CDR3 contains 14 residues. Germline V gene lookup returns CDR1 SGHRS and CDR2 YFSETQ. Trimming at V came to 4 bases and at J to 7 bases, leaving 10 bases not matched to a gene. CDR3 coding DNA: TGCGCCAGCAGCACCGCGCTACAGGGGGAAGAGCAGTACTTC. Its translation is CASSTALQGEEQYF.

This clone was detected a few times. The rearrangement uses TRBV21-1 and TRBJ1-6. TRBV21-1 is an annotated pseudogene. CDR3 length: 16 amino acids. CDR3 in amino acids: CASSMAVGGPNSPLHF. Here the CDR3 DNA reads TGTGCCAGCAGTATGGCAGTGGGGGGACCTAATTCACCCCTCCACTTT.

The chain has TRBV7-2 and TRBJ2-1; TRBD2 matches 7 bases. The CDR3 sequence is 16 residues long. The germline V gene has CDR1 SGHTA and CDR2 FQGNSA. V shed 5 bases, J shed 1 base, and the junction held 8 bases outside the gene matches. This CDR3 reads CASSGGETRSYNEQFF. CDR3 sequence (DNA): TGTGCCAGCAGCGGGGGGGAAACAAGATCCTACAATGAGCAGTTCTTC.

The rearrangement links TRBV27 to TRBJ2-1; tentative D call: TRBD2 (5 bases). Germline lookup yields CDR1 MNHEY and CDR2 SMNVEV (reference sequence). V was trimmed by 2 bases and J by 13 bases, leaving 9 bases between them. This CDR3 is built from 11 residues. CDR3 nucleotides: TGTGCCAGCAGTTTAGGACTGATTCAGTTCTTC. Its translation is CASSLGLIQFF.

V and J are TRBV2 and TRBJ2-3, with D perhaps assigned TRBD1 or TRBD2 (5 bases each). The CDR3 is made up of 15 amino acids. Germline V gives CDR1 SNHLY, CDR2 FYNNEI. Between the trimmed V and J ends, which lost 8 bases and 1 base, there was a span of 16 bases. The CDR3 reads CASVRRGGGTDTQYF. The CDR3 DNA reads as TGTGCCAGCGTGCGACGGGGCGGCGGCACAGATACGCAGTATTTT.

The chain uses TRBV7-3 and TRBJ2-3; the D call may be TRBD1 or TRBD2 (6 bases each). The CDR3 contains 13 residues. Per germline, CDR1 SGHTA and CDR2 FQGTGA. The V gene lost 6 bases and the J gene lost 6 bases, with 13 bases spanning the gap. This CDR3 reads CASREGGRDTQYF. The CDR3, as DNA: TGTGCCAGCAGGGAGGGGGGCCGTGATACGCAGTATTTT.

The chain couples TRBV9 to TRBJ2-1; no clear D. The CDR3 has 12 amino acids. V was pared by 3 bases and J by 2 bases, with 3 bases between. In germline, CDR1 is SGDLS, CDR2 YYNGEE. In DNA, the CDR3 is TGTGCCAGCAGCGCCGCCTACAATGAGCAGTTCTTC. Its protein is CASSAAYNEQFF.

The CDR3 DNA sequence: TGCAGTGCTAGACAGGGAGATACGCAGTATTTT. Translated, it gives CSARQGDTQYF. The chain links TRBV20-1 to TRBJ2-3; tentatively, D is TRBD1 (5 bases). CDR1 DFQATT and CDR2 SNEGSKA come from the germline V gene (reference sequence). CDR3 length: 11 amino acids. The V and J ends lost 2 bases and 5 bases respectively, with 5 bases between them.